Below are 32 T cell receptor beta chains sequenced from a single sample in a study of CD8+ T cells in alopecia areata. RNA extraction was followed by reverse transcription into cDNA, which acted as the sequencing template. Generated by immunoSEQ multiplex PCR, the TCRdb table keeps only in-frame clones and is missing some. The table shows 150,000 or so clones, with roughly 60% occurring only once. Treatment of the sample: oral pan-JAK inhibitor, 5-10 mg twice daily. Sequenced material: CD4+ T cells sorted from blood, taken at week 56, from a patient treated with tofacitinib. The receptors stem from a human donor with alopecia areata.

This clone has just one count. V gene TRBV25-1 combines with J gene TRBJ1-1, with a weak D call TRBD1 (5 bases). This CDR3 region has 13 residues. Trimming took 6 bases from V and 1 from J, leaving 9 bases between them. Germline-derived CDR1 and CDR2 are MGHDK and SYGVNS. The CDR3 reads CASRGGANTEAFF. In DNA form, the CDR3 reads TGTGCCAGCAGGGGCGGGGCGAACACTGAAGCTTTCTTT.

The rearrangement joins TRBV30 to TRBJ2-7; 10 bases align to TRBD1. CDR3 size: 18 residues. V lost 3 bases to trimming and J lost 0 bases; unmatched junction nucleotides: 14. The V gene's germline CDR1 is GTSNPN and CDR2 SVGIG (reference sequence). The CDR3 here is CAWRSPGQGISSSYEQYF. The CDR3 DNA reads as TGTGCCTGGAGATCCCCGGGACAGGGGATTTCCTCCTCCTACGAGCAGTACTTC.

Concerning this clone: Other nucleotide sequences in the sample specify the same CDR3. The V and J genes are TRBV29-1 and TRBJ2-2; tentatively, D is TRBD2 (5 bases). Deletions cut 4 bases from V and 5 bases from J, with 5 bases between. This CDR3 has 11 amino acids. The germline CDR1 and CDR2 sequences are SQVTM and ANQGSEA. The CDR3 spells CSVGETGELFF. The CDR3 DNA sequence: TGCAGCGTTGGGGAGACCGGGGAGCTGTTTTTT.

In its sample, this clone is medium-sized. This chain uses TRBV10-3 with TRBJ2-7; possible D gene TRBD2, 6 bases. The CDR3 spans 14 residues. The germline V and J ends were trimmed by 4 bases and 2 bases, with 12 bases remaining between them. Germline V gives CDR1 ENHRY, CDR2 SYGVKD. This CDR3 reads CAISGRDSTYEQYF. CDR3 DNA: TGTGCCATCAGTGGCCGGGACTCAACCTACGAGCAGTACTTC.

This clone was seen only a few times. The chain couples TRBV6-1 to TRBJ1-6; D call uncertain. The CDR3 covers 15 residues. The V gene's germline CDR1 is MNHNS and CDR2 SASEGT. The V gene lost 2 bases and the J gene lost 9 bases, with 14 bases spanning the gap. The CDR3 DNA reads TGTGCCAGCAGTGAACACGCTACTATATTTTCACCCCTCCACTTT. It encodes CASSEHATIFSPLHF.

This chain connects TRBV5-4 to TRBJ2-6, with 7 bases matching TRBD1. The ends lost 4 bases at V and 3 bases at J; junction bases unmatched: 13. CDR3 length: 18 amino acids. In germline, CDR1 is SGHNT, CDR2 YYREEE (reference sequence). CDR3 DNA: TGTGCCAGCAGCCGGGAAACTACAGGGGTCGGTGGGGCCAACGTCCTGACTTTC. Protein sequence: CASSRETTGVGGANVLTF.

The chain employs TRBV11-1 and TRBJ1-1; TRBD1 is a possible D gene (5 bases). Per the germline V gene, CDR1 is SGHAT and CDR2 is FQDESV (reference sequence). The CDR3 loop spans 15 amino acids. Trimming left V 1 base short and J 0 bases short, with 9 bases between. CDR3 loop: CASSLESGLNTEAFF. The CDR3 coding sequence is TGTGCCAGCAGCTTAGAATCAGGGTTGAACACTGAAGCTTTCTTT.

The chain combines TRBV29-1 with TRBJ1-1; the D is unclear. This CDR3 is built from 13 residues. Germline-derived CDR1 and CDR2 are SQVTM and ANQGSEA. V dropped 3 bases and J dropped 1 base, with 9 bases sitting between them. CDR3 nucleotides: TGCAGCGTTGACTTGGGGTCGAACACTGAAGCTTTCTTT. Protein product: CSVDLGSNTEAFF.

The CDR3 sequence is CASGERSGELFF. CDR3 DNA sequence: TGTGCTAGTGGCGAGCGGTCCGGGGAGCTGTTTTTT. The chain links TRBV12-5 to TRBJ2-2; D is possibly TRBD2 (5 bases). The CDR3 has 12 amino acids. From germline, CDR1 is LGHNT and CDR2 FRNRAP. The V end lost 6 bases, the J end lost 6 bases, and 8 bases lay between the germline ends.

This clone occurred a few times. This chain joins TRBV7-8 and TRBJ2-5; tentative D call: TRBD1 (6 bases). CDR3 size: 15 residues. Trimming took off 7 bases at V and 1 base at J, with 16 bases between the two ends. Germline CDR1 and CDR2: SGHVS and FQNEAQ. This CDR3 reads CASKPQGFVQETQYF. CDR3 bases: TGTGCCAGCAAGCCCCAGGGGTTCGTCCAAGAGACCCAGTACTTC.

This clone was picked up one time. This chain connects TRBV19 to TRBJ2-6; tentative D call: TRBD1 (6 bases). Germline V CDR1 and CDR2: LNHDA, SQIVND (reference sequence). Trimming removed 7 bases from V and 4 bases from J, with 14 bases in between. The CDR3 has 15 residues. CDR3 region: CASMTGLMGANVLTF. The CDR3 region has the DNA TGTGCCAGTATGACAGGCCTTATGGGGGCCAACGTCCTGACTTTC.

The V call is TRBV27, the J call TRBJ1-1; D ambiguous. This CDR3 is 15 amino acids long. Per germline, CDR1 MNHEY and CDR2 SMNVEV (reference sequence). V dropped 6 bases and J dropped 1 base, with 15 bases sitting between them. CDR3 loop: CASSVMSSKNTEAFF. In DNA, the CDR3 is TGTGCCAGCAGCGTTATGTCCTCCAAGAACACTGAAGCTTTCTTT.

This clone occurred a few times. The chain carries TRBV29-1 and TRBJ1-2; no reliable D call. CDR1 and CDR2 (germline): SQVTM, ANQGSEA. The CDR3 spans 10 residues. Trimming cost V 3 bases and J 8 bases, with 7 bases left between them. CDR3 sequence reads: CSVDLKGYTF. In nucleotides, the CDR3 is TGCAGCGTTGATTTGAAGGGCTACACCTTC.

CDR3 protein: CASSWGAGRQSSPLHF. CDR3 nucleotides: TGTGCCAGCAGTTGGGGGGCAGGGAGGCAAAGCTCACCCCTCCACTTT. The gene calls are TRBV2 and TRBJ1-6; D perhaps matches TRBD1 (6 bases). Germline loops: CDR1 SNHLY, CDR2 FYNNEI. The CDR3 length is 16 residues. The V and J ends lost 5 bases and 10 bases respectively, with 21 bases between them.

The chain carries TRBV7-9 and TRBJ1-4; D remains ambiguous. CDR1 and CDR2 from the germline V gene are SEHNR and FQNEAQ (reference sequence). The CDR3 runs 14 residues. Trimming removed 6 bases from V and 0 bases from J, with 8 bases in between. In DNA form, the CDR3 reads TGTGCCAGCAGACGAGCTGCAACTAATGAAAAACTGTTTTTT. Translating gives CASRRAATNEKLFF.

This chain connects TRBV5-1 to TRBJ2-7, with TRBD1 matching over 9 bases. The J segment lost 4 bases and the V segment lost 6 bases, leaving 20 bases of the junction unmatched. This CDR3 contains 18 residues. From germline, CDR1 is SGHRS and CDR2 YFSETQ. The CDR3 region has the DNA TGCGCCAGCACCCCTGGGGTGGCAACCGGGACAGGGATGTACGAGCAGTACTTC. It encodes CASTPGVATGTGMYEQYF.

This rearrangement joins TRBV7-9 to TRBJ2-2, with D unresolved. Germline assignment: CDR1 SEHNR and CDR2 FQNEAQ (reference sequence). V was clipped by 0 bases and J by 6 bases, with 5 bases between them. The CDR3 spans 13 residues. The CDR3 here is CASSLAAAGELFF. In DNA form, the CDR3 reads TGTGCCAGCAGCTTAGCAGCCGCCGGGGAGCTGTTTTTT.

The chain employs TRBV27 and TRBJ2-5; 8 bases align to TRBD2. Trimming at V came to 5 bases and at J to 3 bases, leaving 8 bases not matched to a gene. The germline V gene encodes CDR1 MNHEY and CDR2 SMNVEV (reference sequence). The CDR3 length is 15 residues. Here the CDR3 reads CASSLGTRQKETQYF. CDR3 bases: TGTGCCAGCAGTCTCGGGACTAGACAAAAAGAGACCCAGTACTTC.

This clone was counted only a few times. The chain employs TRBV29-1 and TRBJ2-5; possible D gene TRBD1, 5 bases. Between the trimmed V and J ends, which lost 3 bases and 0 bases, there was a span of 14 bases. Germline CDR1 SQVTM, CDR2 ANQGSEA. The CDR3 length is 15 residues. In nucleotides, the CDR3 is TGCAGCGTTGATCTTCAGGGCGTGTACCAAGAGACCCAGTACTTC. Translated: CSVDLQGVYQETQYF.

The rearrangement uses TRBV19 and TRBJ1-5; 7 positions match TRBD1. CDR3 length equals 14 residues. V shed 6 bases and J 4 bases; nucleotides not matched to a gene: 6. The germline CDR1 and CDR2 sequences are LNHDA and SQIVND (reference sequence). The CDR3 is CASSPGQRNQPQHF. The CDR3 DNA reads as TGTGCCAGTAGCCCGGGACAGCGTAATCAGCCCCAGCATTTT. Looking up the rest from reference TRBV19 and TRBJ1-5 gives the full variable domain: DGGITQSPKYLFRKEGQNVTLSCEQNLNHDAMYWYRQDPGQGLRLIYYSQIVNDFQKGDIAEGYSVSREKKESFPLTVTSAQKNPTAFYLCASSPGQRNQPQHFGDGTRLSIL.

The chain joins TRBV19 to TRBJ1-1; D is unclear. CDR3 length: 13 residues. Germline CDR1 LNHDA, CDR2 SQIVND (reference sequence). V lost 5 bases to trimming and J lost 0 bases, with 7 bases between them. CDR3 nucleotide sequence: TGTGCCAGTAGTTGGGATTTGAACACTGAAGCTTTCTTT. This translates into CASSWDLNTEAFF.

This clone was picked up a small number of times. The chain links TRBV27 to TRBJ1-6, with 7 bases lining up with TRBD1. The V gene's germline CDR1 is MNHEY and CDR2 SMNVEV (reference sequence). V lost 3 bases and J lost 6; bases outside the gene matches: 5. CDR3 length equals 15 residues. The CDR3 region is CASSFKGAGNSPLHF. The CDR3 nucleotides are TGTGCCAGCAGTTTTAAGGGGGCTGGTAATTCACCCCTCCACTTT.

This chain uses TRBV5-1 with TRBJ2-7, with D perhaps TRBD1 (5 bases). This CDR3 is 14 amino acids long. Trimming removed 0 bases from V and 0 bases from J, with 7 bases in between. Germline V CDR1 and CDR2: SGHRS, YFSETQ. The CDR3 DNA is TGCGCCAGCAGCTTGGGACAGACCTCCTACGAGCAGTACTTC. Translating gives CASSLGQTSYEQYF.

In nucleotides, the CDR3 is TGCGCCAGCAGCCCTAACACCGGGGAGCTGTTTTTT. As protein: CASSPNTGELFF. The V call is TRBV5-1, the J call TRBJ2-2; D call uncertain. Trimming cost V 4 bases and J 2 bases, with 3 bases left between them. This CDR3 region has 12 residues. Germline CDR1 reads SGHRS; CDR2 reads YFSETQ.

The CDR3 DNA reads TGTGCCAGCAGCCCTATAAGGGAGAACTATGGCTACACCTTC. It is translated as CASSPIRENYGYTF. The V gene is TRBV11-2, the J gene TRBJ1-2; D is undetermined. Germline CDR1 SGHAT, CDR2 FQNNGV. This CDR3 comprises 14 residues. V lost 5 bases to trimming and J lost 2 bases, with 12 bases between them.

This clone was seen a few times. CDR3 sequence: CASSFTSGGGDTQYF. The CDR3 DNA sequence: TGTGCCAGCAGCTTCACTAGCGGGGGTGGAGATACGCAGTATTTT. The chain combines TRBV7-9 with TRBJ2-3; the match to TRBD2 covers 11 bases. This CDR3 is 15 amino acids long. Germline CDR1 SEHNR, CDR2 FQNEAQ (reference sequence). The V gene end was trimmed by 3 bases and the J gene end by 5 bases; junction bases not matched to a gene: 4.

The chain combines TRBV30 with TRBJ1-6, with D possibly matching TRBD1 (5 bases). Per the germline V gene, CDR1 is GTSNPN and CDR2 is SVGIG (reference sequence). Deletions cut 0 bases from V and 3 bases from J, with 21 bases between. CDR3 length: 19 residues. CDR3 sequence: CAWSVFGSGAKSYNSPLHF. As DNA, the CDR3 is TGTGCCTGGAGTGTCTTCGGTTCTGGGGCGAAGAGCTATAATTCACCCCTCCACTTT.

The chain is built from TRBV7-9 and TRBJ2-2, with unresolved D. The V gene's germline CDR1 is SEHNR and CDR2 FQNEAQ (reference sequence). The CDR3 totals 13 residues. V gave up 1 base and J gave up 3 bases, with 3 bases separating them. The CDR3 nucleotides are TGTGCCAGCAGCTTAGAGTACACCGGGGAGCTGTTTTTT. Translation gives CASSLEYTGELFF.

V usage is TRBV30 and J usage is TRBJ1-3; no definite D call. CDR1 is GTSNPN and CDR2 is SVGIG in the germline V gene (reference sequence). V dropped 3 bases and J dropped 2 bases, with 5 bases sitting between them. The CDR3 covers 12 residues. For the CDR3, the DNA is TGTGCCTGGAGCGGACCTGGAAACACCATATATTTT. This translates into CAWSGPGNTIYF.

This clone showed up just once. The rearrangement uses TRBV5-1 and TRBJ2-3, with TRBD2 identical over 9 bases. After removal of 0 bases from V and 6 bases from J, the junction contained 2 bases not matched to a gene. The germline V gene encodes CDR1 SGHRS and CDR2 YFSETQ. The CDR3 length is 14 residues. DNA for the CDR3: TGCGCCAGCAGCTTGGCGCGGGGGGGTGATACGCAGTATTTT. Protein product: CASSLARGGDTQYF.

The rearrangement links TRBV5-6 to TRBJ2-2; D unresolved. The V end was cut by 1 base, the J end by 1 base, with 5 bases between. This CDR3 region has 14 residues. From germline, CDR1 is SGHDT and CDR2 YYEEEE. The CDR3 spells CASSLTVNTGELFF. The DNA of the CDR3 is TGTGCCAGCAGCTTGACTGTGAACACCGGGGAGCTGTTTTTT.

This chain links TRBV7-9 with TRBJ2-7; D not certain. Germline CDR1 is SEHNR and CDR2 is FQNEAQ (reference sequence). V shed 6 bases and J shed 0 bases, with 18 bases lying between them. The CDR3 has 16 residues. In nucleotides, the CDR3 is TGTGCCAGCAGGAGGAGTCACCCAGGATCCTCCTACGAGCAGTACTTC. Its translation: CASRRSHPGSSYEQYF.